This T cell receptor beta chain was recorded in a study of cytomegalovirus exposure and HLA in healthy donors (dated by TCRdb to about 2017). For the study in its entirety: An earlier analysis of about 530 of the donors reported 276 Gb of sequence data and around 100 million unique TCR beta sequences obtained from approximately 180 million T cells. To decide whether each TCR beta V gene segment behaved as functional or pseudogenic, an earlier analysis of 587 of the donors relied on high-throughput TCR beta sequencing. In a later analysis, previously published TCR beta repertoires from 600 to 850 donors were re-analyzed and high-resolution HLA genotyping was added so that TCR occurrence patterns could be studied. To predict cytomegalovirus infection status, the study combined high-throughput TCR immunosequencing, statistical association of individual TCRs with disease status, and machine learning. The number of typed donors differed by locus: about 629-630 for A, B, C, DRB1 and DQB1; roughly 510 for DQA1; 606 for DPA1; and 450 to 480 for DPB1. Five DR-DQ haplotypes were treated as single units for association and clustering because of strong linkage in the cohort. Donor age, sex, ethnicity and CMV serostatus were compiled together with the repertoire data. About 330 gigabases of sequencing data and roughly 80 million unique TCR sequences made up an early release that covered approximately 700 HLA-typed donors. Rather than using new phenotypic data, the later analysis identified candidate immune exposures from TCR beta sequences and from how often those sequences occurred across donors. All discovery cohort repertoires had been generated on a single sequencing platform. Among the roughly 390 genotyped donors, 75% to 90% belonged to the genetic ancestry cluster associated with self-reported Caucasian donors. Among a few hundred genotyped donors of the cohort, an average of approximately 230,000 unique TCR beta nucleotide sequences were sequenced per donor, approximately 20% of them non-productive. In addition to the first cohort of hundreds of subjects, a separate validation cohort of 130 or so different subjects was used. Both class I and class II loci were covered by HLA typing, at four-digit resolution. A later genetic analysis took genome-wide SNP genotypes for about 55% of the roughly 700 donors and used that subset as a discovery cohort. The study used immunosequencing to profile the T cell repertoires of approximately 690 subjects and linked those repertoires to cytomegalovirus serostatus. The study aimed to test whether cataloging public T cell receptors could reveal signatures of past pathogen exposure. What the authors observed across the whole study: A further reported finding was that TCR beta sequences accurately predicted the HLA-A and HLA-B alleles for most subjects in the first cohort. Some IMGT-functional V segments, including TRBV6-2 and TRBV6-3, could not be told apart with the 87-base-pair reads, so those segments were excluded. The sequencing pipeline was judged likely to have produced a cluster of highly shared sequence variants as a technical artifact. Compared with equally common non-associated chains, HLA-associated TCR beta chains in a later analysis were more clonally expanded and had lower generation probabilities. A later genetic analysis reported fewer N-insertions in productive TCRs among donors in an Asian-associated ancestry cluster than the roughly 700-donor mean. In this cohort, only TCR beta chains were sequenced, and detectable features were limited by the absence of alpha or paired-chain data. Correlated functional status among segregating V segments might be attributable to linkage disequilibrium, but an unknown experimental factor could not be ruled out. CMV serostatus was the only immune exposure information available for the cohort. Presence/absence analyses assumed roughly uniform sequencing depth across donors, an assumption that may not hold. In vitro tests confirmed that a few of the cytomegalovirus-associated TCR beta chains recognize cytomegalovirus antigens. Cytomegalovirus status was reported to be diagnosed by the classifier with high specificity and sensitivity in both the original and validation cohorts. A later genetic analysis associated a missense DCLRE1C variant with V-gene and J-gene trimming of TCR beta chains, and an independent cohort replicated the association. A later analysis found that TCR association rates varied across HLA loci, with DRB1 alleles showing the most associated TCRs and HLA-C alleles the fewest. According to a later analysis, parvovirus B19, influenza, CMV and Epstein-Barr virus appeared linked to several top co-occurrence clusters. The earlier analysis of 450 to 700 of the donors excluded roughly 17 rarely observed V segments, including chromosome 9 orphons, because counts were too low. Specific HLA alleles were associated with around 18,000 TCR beta sequences at a false discovery rate of 0.05 in a later analysis. When HLA alleles, especially DR and DQ, strongly co-occurred, attributing TCR associations to individual alleles was difficult. The study gave a list of over 150 TCR beta chains associated with cytomegalovirus. In a later analysis, most CMV-associated TCR beta chains were found to appear HLA-restricted, with HLA associations seemingly driven largely by CMV exposure. Because HLA typing was missing for some donors at each locus, association tests included only the typed subset. Across donors, most TCR sequences were observed very rarely, whereas some public TCRs were present in many individuals. In an earlier analysis of some 540 of the donors, most TCR beta V segments appeared in productive rearrangements about 90% or about 30% of the time, broadly matching IMGT annotations. It was suggested by the authors that the approach could potentially be generalized to other disease states and immunological phenotypes.

About this clone itself: Its antigen remains unidentified.

Library prep was done by the immunoSEQ multiplex PCR assay. A mixture of 60 forward primers for TCR Vbeta segments and 13 reverse primers for TCR Jbeta segments was used in the multiplex PCR. A multiplex PCR assay on genomic DNA amplified the CDR3 region of rearranged TCR beta genes. On the Illumina HiSeq System, the amplified TCR beta libraries were sequenced as 87-base-pair reads. Per the source publication's procedure: A later analysis tallied some 79 million unique TCR beta chains across the 666 repertoires, and about 10 million of those chains were shared by two or more donors. Raw reads were error-corrected and collapsed into unique sequences by a nearest-neighbor algorithm in which closely related sequences were merged to remove PCR and sequencing errors. V, D and J gene segments were assigned by aligning CDR3 sequences to IMGT reference sequences. For a sequence to be retained, at least a six-nucleotide match to both a V gene segment and a J gene segment was required. A rearrangement was called productive if the CDR3 had no stop codons and remained in frame with V and J, and every other rearrangement was called non-productive. CDR3 was defined according to IMGT convention as the region running from the second conserved V-encoded cysteine to the conserved J-encoded phenylalanine. Sequences without an unambiguous match to a single V gene segment were excluded from the earlier analysis of several hundred of the donors. In an earlier analysis of approximately 500 of the donors, a V segment was called functional when productive rearrangements were above 56.7%, and segregating when the standard deviation between donors exceeded 5%. A statistical classification framework was built for diagnosing cytomegalovirus status from the catalog of TCR beta chain sequences. In a later analysis, V and J genes were assigned by comparing TCR nucleotide sequences against IMGT/GENE-DB human TR gene sequences. The TCRdist pipeline was used in a later analysis to assign CDR3 sequences and most-parsimonious VDJ recombination scenarios. In a later analysis, each TCR beta chain was defined by its CDR3 amino acid sequence together with its V-gene family, and reads lacking a unique V-gene family were excluded. To address suspected cross-contamination and a sequencing artifact, a later analysis removed approximately 600 highly shared, low-generation-probability nucleotide sequences. A later analysis calculated a clonal expansion index for each public chain from normalized within-repertoire ranks of inferred template counts. In a later analysis, generation probabilities were computed using a VDJ recombination model fitted to out-of-frame rearrangements, and the results were checked against IGoR. A later analysis scored TCR-TCR, TCR-HLA and TCR-CMV co-occurrence with hypergeometric tests, applying a repertoire-size bias correction to TCR pairs. In a later analysis, false discovery rates were estimated by permuting HLA or CMV assignments 20 times. In a later analysis, co-occurring TCRs were grouped using DBSCAN, with TCRdist sequence similarity added in when clustering inside HLA-allele-positive subsets. Repertoires with fewer than 30,000 or more than 120,000 public chains, plus five repertoires with anomalous nucleotide sharing, were excluded from co-occurrence clustering. The table was pulled from immuneACCESS by TCRdb, which kept in-frame rearrangements only. Such tables lose some clones; where checked, under half of the loss comes from unresolved V genes, and the rest has no known cause. V, J and clone size are taken as reported in that table, and D and trimming were inferred from the DNA itself. This sample's table contains over 100,000 clones. The ten largest account for under 2% of the sample.

The cohort consisted of some 670 healthy bone marrow donors. All cohort members were sampled while nominally healthy, although unrecorded immune exposures were likely present. The donor tested CMV seropositive, placing the donor among the roughly 300 seropositive members of the cohort. A peripheral blood sample was collected from each donor, and TCR beta sequencing was performed on peripheral blood mononuclear cells. Genomic DNA extraction from the blood cell samples was performed with the Qiagen DNeasy Blood Extraction Kit. The CDR1 and CDR2 encoded by the germline V gene are SGHTA and FQGNSA. Taken from cysteine to phenylalanine, the CDR3 has 15 residues. Of the read, only the CDR3 DNA is kept; its 45 bases are in frame from base 1. V and J lose 5 bases and 4 bases, and a span of 17 bases separates them.

The chain is made from TRBV7-2 and TRBJ1-2; the D gene is perhaps TRBD1, from 6 matching bases. The clonotype originates from a woman aged 40 to 50 in good health and CMV-seropositive. Sequenced: PBMCs. Here is the DNA: TGTGCCAGCAGCCCCGGGGGGCAGATATCCTATGGCTACACCTTC. The encoded protein is CASSPGGQISYGYTF.